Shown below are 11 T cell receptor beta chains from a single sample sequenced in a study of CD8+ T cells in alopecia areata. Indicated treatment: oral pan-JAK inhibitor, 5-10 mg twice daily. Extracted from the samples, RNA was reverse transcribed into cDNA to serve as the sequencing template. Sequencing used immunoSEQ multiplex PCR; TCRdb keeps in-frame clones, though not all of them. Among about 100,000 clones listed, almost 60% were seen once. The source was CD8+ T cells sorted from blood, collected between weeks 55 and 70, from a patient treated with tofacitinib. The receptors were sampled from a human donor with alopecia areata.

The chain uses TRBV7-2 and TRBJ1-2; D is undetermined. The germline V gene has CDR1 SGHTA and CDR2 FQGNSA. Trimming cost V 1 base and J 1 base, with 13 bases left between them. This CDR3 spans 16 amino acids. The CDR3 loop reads CASSLGRGLDNYGYTF. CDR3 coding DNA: TGTGCCAGCAGCTTAGGACGCGGCCTAGATAACTATGGCTACACCTTC.

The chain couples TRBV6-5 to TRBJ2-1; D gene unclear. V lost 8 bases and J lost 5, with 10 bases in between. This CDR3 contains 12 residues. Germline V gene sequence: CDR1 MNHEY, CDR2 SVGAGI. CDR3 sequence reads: CASLGSHNEQFF. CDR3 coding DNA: TGTGCCAGCCTGGGCAGCCACAATGAGCAGTTCTTC.

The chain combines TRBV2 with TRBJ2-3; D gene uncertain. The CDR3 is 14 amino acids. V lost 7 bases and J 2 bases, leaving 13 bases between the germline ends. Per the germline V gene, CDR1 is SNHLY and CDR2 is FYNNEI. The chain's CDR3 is CASNCTEHTDTQYF. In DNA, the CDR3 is TGTGCCAGCAATTGTACAGAGCACACAGATACGCAGTATTTT.

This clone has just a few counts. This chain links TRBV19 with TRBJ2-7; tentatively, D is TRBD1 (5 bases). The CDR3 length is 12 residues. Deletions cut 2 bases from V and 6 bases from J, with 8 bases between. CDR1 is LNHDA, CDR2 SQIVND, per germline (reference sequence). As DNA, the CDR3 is TGTGCCAGTAGTATACAGGGTCGCGAGCAGTACTTC. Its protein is CASSIQGREQYF.

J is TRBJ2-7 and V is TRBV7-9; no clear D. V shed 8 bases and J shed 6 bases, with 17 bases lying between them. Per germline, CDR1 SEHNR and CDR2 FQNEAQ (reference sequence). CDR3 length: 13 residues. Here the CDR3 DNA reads TGTGCCAGCGCCGTTGTAGGGTCTGGCGAGCAGTACTTC. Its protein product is CASAVVGSGEQYF.

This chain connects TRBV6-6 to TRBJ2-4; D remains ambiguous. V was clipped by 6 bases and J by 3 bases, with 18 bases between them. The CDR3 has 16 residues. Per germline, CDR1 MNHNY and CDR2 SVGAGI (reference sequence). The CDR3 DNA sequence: TGTGCCAGCAGCCTCCCTCGGGTTTACGACAAAAACATTCAGTACTTC. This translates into CASSLPRVYDKNIQYF.

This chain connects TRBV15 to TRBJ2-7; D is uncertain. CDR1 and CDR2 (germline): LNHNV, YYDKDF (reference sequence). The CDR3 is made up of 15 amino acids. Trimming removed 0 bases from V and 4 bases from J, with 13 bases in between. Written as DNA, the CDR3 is TGTGCCACCAGCAGAGAGCGGTCGATCGGGTACGAGCAGTACTTC. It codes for CATSRERSIGYEQYF.

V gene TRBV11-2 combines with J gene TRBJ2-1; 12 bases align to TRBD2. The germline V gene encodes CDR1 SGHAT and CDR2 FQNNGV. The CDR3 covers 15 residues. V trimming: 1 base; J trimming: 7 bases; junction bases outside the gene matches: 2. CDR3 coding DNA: TGTGCCAGCAGCTTAGGGACTAGCGGGGCGAATGAGCAGTTCTTC. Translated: CASSLGTSGANEQFF.

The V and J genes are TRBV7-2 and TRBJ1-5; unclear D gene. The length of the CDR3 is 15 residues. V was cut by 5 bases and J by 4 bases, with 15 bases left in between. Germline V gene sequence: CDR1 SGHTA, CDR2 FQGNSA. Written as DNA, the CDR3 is TGTGCCAGCAGCCCTCGAACCGGCCCAAATCAGCCCCAGCATTTT. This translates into CASSPRTGPNQPQHF.

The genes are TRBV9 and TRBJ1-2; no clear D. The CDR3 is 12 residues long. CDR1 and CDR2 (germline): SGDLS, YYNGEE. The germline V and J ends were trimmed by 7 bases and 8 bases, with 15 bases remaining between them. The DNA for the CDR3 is TGTGCCAGCTCCGAACGCAGTAAGGGCTACACCTTC. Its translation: CASSERSKGYTF.

CDR3 DNA sequence: TGTGCCAGCAGCCCTACGAGGGGTGGCAATCAGCCCCAGCATTTT. Its protein is CASSPTRGGNQPQHF. The rearrangement links TRBV7-2 to TRBJ1-5; maybe TRBD1 (5 bases). The CDR3 covers 15 residues. Looked up from germline, CDR1 is SGHTA and CDR2 is FQGNSA. V lost 5 bases to trimming and J lost 2 bases, with 13 bases between them.